The T cell receptor beta chain described here comes from a study of blood T cells in healthy people across ages. A second about 7 to 12 cycle PCR used barcoded and J-beta primers. TCRdb re-called the 5' RACE reads through MiXCR, storing one row per CDR3 protein. The table has about 1,000,000 distinct CDR3 sequences, more than 35% seen once; the top ten hold 15% to 20%. V lost 5 bases and J lost 5; bases outside the gene matches: 11. Germline CDR1 GTSNPN, CDR2 SVGIG (reference sequence). The CDR3 is made up of 14 amino acids. The chain is built from TRBV30 and TRBJ1-2, with 7 bases fitting TRBD1. The source is an older woman in good health. Sequencing was done on a sample of blood. The CDR3 is CAWGRDSVSYGYTF. The CDR3 DNA reads TGTGCCTGGGGCAGGGACAGCGTTTCTTATGGCTACACCTTC. Based on the CDR3 plus reference TRBV30 and TRBJ1-2, the full variable domain is SQTIHQWPATLVQPVGSPLSLECTVEGTSNPNLYWYRQAAGRGLQLLFYSVGIGQISSEVPQNLSASRPQDRQFILSSKKLLLSDSGFYLCAWGRDSVSYGYTFGSGTRLTVV.